Listed here are 20 T cell receptor beta chains from one sample, sequenced in a study of blood T cell repertoires in COVID-19. Method: immunoSEQ multiplex PCR; TCRdb's copy keeps in-frame clones and lacks some. The sample has roughly 300,000 clones; roughly 90% are singletons. The sample was PBMCs or T cells enriched from blood (not recorded which). These receptor sequences come from a young woman who had recovered from COVID-19.

The chain recombines TRBV11-3 with TRBJ2-1; 7 positions agree with TRBD2. Trimming cost V 2 bases and J 3 bases; bases outside gene matches: 4. Germline-derived CDR1 and CDR2 are SGHNT and YENEEA. This CDR3 has 15 amino acids. The CDR3 spells CASSLSLAVYNEQFF. The CDR3, as DNA: TGTGCCAGCAGCTTATCCCTAGCGGTCTACAATGAGCAGTTCTTC. The variable domain in full, completed from reference TRBV11-3 and TRBJ2-1, reads EAGVVQSPRYKIIEKKQPVAFWCNPISGHNTLYWYLQNLGQGPELLIRYENEEAVDDSQLPKDRFSAERLKGVDSTLKIQPAELGDSAVYLCASSLSLAVYNEQFFGPGTRLTVL.

The chain links TRBV6-4 to TRBJ2-3; 9 positions match TRBD1. J gave up 2 bases and V 6 bases, and 6 bases lay outside the gene matches. The CDR3 runs to 15 residues. CDR1 is MRHNA, CDR2 SNTAGT, per germline. The CDR3 loop reads CASRPGQGHTDTQYF. The CDR3 nucleotides read TGTGCCAGCAGACCGGGACAGGGTCACACAGATACGCAGTATTTT.

J is TRBJ1-2 and V is TRBV19; perhaps TRBD1 as D (5 bases). This CDR3 has 12 residues. Trimming shortened V by 10 bases and J by 7 bases, and 16 bases separated the two germline ends. CDR1 LNHDA and CDR2 SQIVND come from the germline V gene (reference sequence). The CDR3 nucleotides read TGTGCCACCTCCAGGGAGGGAAGTGGCTACACCTTC. As protein: CATSREGSGYTF. Drawing the rest from reference TRBV19 and TRBJ1-2, the complete variable domain is DGGITQSPKYLFRKEGQNVTLSCEQNLNHDAMYWYRQDPGQGLRLIYYSQIVNDFQKGDIAEGYSVSREKKESFPLTVTSAQKNPTAFYLCATSREGSGYTFGSGTRLTVV.

The V and J genes are TRBV19 and TRBJ1-1; the D is unclear. Germline CDR1 and CDR2: LNHDA and SQIVND (reference sequence). Trimming stripped 3 bases from V and 4 bases from J, with 15 bases between. The CDR3 is 15 residues long. CDR3 DNA: TGTGCCAGTAGTATGGCCAAAGCCCGAGGCACTGAAGCTTTCTTT. Amino acid sequence: CASSMAKARGTEAFF. The full variable domain, its missing parts supplied by reference TRBV19 and TRBJ1-1, is DGGITQSPKYLFRKEGQNVTLSCEQNLNHDAMYWYRQDPGQGLRLIYYSQIVNDFQKGDIAEGYSVSREKKESFPLTVTSAQKNPTAFYLCASSMAKARGTEAFFGQGTRLTVV.

The chain recombines TRBV28 with TRBJ1-4; D unclear. Trimming shortened V by 8 bases and J by 0 bases, and 10 bases separated the two germline ends. The CDR3 consists of 14 residues. Per the germline V gene, CDR1 is MDHEN and CDR2 is SYDVKM. CDR3: CASGQTPTNEKLFF. The CDR3 DNA sequence: TGTGCCAGCGGGCAGACACCAACTAATGAAAAACTGTTTTTT.

V is TRBV6-2 or TRBV6-3 and J is TRBJ2-1; 8 nucleotides line up with TRBD2. The J segment lost 4 bases and the V segment lost 0 bases, leaving 5 bases of the junction unmatched. This CDR3 spans 16 amino acids. Germline V gene data show CDR1 as MNHEY and CDR2 as SVGEGT. For the CDR3, the DNA is TGTGCCAGCAGTTACTCCCCGGGGGGGCTTTACAATGAGCAGTTCTTC. Its protein is CASSYSPGGLYNEQFF.

This rearrangement joins TRBV29-1 to TRBJ2-2; D is unresolved. Germline CDR1 and CDR2: SQVTM and ANQGSEA. V gave up 5 bases and J gave up 6 bases, with 10 bases separating them. This CDR3 has 12 residues. The CDR3 is CSVLRGAGELFF. The CDR3, as DNA: TGCAGCGTTCTTCGCGGCGCCGGGGAGCTGTTTTTT.

The chain carries TRBV24-1 and TRBJ2-2, with TRBD2 identical over 11 bases. After removal of 0 bases from V and 5 bases from J, the junction contained 7 bases not matched to a gene. The CDR3 loop spans 18 amino acids. Germline CDR1 is KGHDR and CDR2 is SFDVKD. The DNA for the CDR3 is TGTGCCACCAGTGATTTGACTAGCGGGAGTGGGTCTACCGGGGAGCTGTTTTTT. Translated, it gives CATSDLTSGSGSTGELFF.

Only one count was recorded for this clone. The chain is built from TRBV7-9 and TRBJ2-3; 10 nucleotides match TRBD1. The germline gives CDR1 SEHNR, CDR2 FQNEAQ (reference sequence). V was clipped by 4 bases and J by 0 bases; unmatched bases: 1. The CDR3 is 15 amino acids. The CDR3 sequence: CASSWGQGSTDTQYF. CDR3 DNA sequence: TGTGCCAGCAGCTGGGGACAGGGGAGCACAGATACGCAGTATTTT.

The gene calls are TRBV6-5 and TRBJ1-1; D remains unclear. Germline V lookup: CDR1 MNHEY, CDR2 SVGAGI. CDR3 length: 14 amino acids. V lost 2 bases to trimming and J lost 4 bases, with 11 bases between them. For the CDR3, the DNA is TGTGCCAGCAGTTACGAGGGTCGGGGCACTGAAGCTTTCTTT. Its translation is CASSYEGRGTEAFF.

The rearrangement links TRBV4-1 to TRBJ2-2; TRBD1 aligns across 7 bases. The V segment lost 5 bases and the J segment 4 bases; nucleotides outside the gene matches: 7. The CDR3 loop spans 15 amino acids. Looked up from germline, CDR1 is MGHRA and CDR2 is YSYEKL. CDR3 sequence reads: CASSYRDSSTGELFF. The CDR3 coding sequence is TGCGCCAGCAGCTACAGGGACAGTAGCACCGGGGAGCTGTTTTTT.

V gene TRBV28 combines with J gene TRBJ2-2; TRBD2 might be the D (6 bases). With 4 bases removed from V and 2 bases from J, the gap between germline ends came to 17 bases. Germline values: CDR1 MDHEN, CDR2 SYDVKM. This CDR3 has 17 amino acids. The CDR3 DNA reads as TGTGCCAGCAGTTATCCGGGACTCCAAAGAAACACCGGGGAGCTGTTTTTT. Its translation: CASSYPGLQRNTGELFF.

This chain joins TRBV5-1 and TRBJ2-1; D not resolved. Looked up from germline, CDR1 is SGHRS and CDR2 is YFSETQ. The germline V and J ends were trimmed by 7 bases and 2 bases, with 10 bases remaining between them. The length of the CDR3 is 13 residues. The CDR3 bases are TGCGCCAGCGGGCGAGATACCTACAATGAGCAGTTCTTC. It specifies CASGRDTYNEQFF.

CDR3 DNA: TGTGCCAGCAGCCAAGAAGGTCGCGGAGCTGAGCAGTTCTTC. Its translation is CASSQEGRGAEQFF. V is TRBV3-1 (or the pseudogene TRBV3-2) and J is TRBJ2-1; D is unclear. Germline V gene lookup returns CDR1 LGHDT and CDR2 YNNKEL (reference sequence). CDR3 length equals 14 residues. V was shortened by 0 bases and J by 9 bases, with 12 bases between the two germline ends.

J is TRBJ1-5 and V is TRBV24-1, with 7 bases identical to TRBD1. J was trimmed by 2 bases and V by 7 bases; bases with no gene match: 7. Germline-derived CDR1 and CDR2 are KGHDR and SFDVKD. There are 15 residues in the CDR3. The CDR3 nucleotides read TGTGCCACCAGACAGGGGCATTTAGGCAATCAGCCCCAGCATTTT. Amino acids: CATRQGHLGNQPQHF.

V and J are TRBV7-2 and TRBJ2-3; 8 positions match TRBD2. Germline V CDR1 and CDR2: SGHTA, FQGNSA. The V segment lost 3 bases and the J segment 1 base; nucleotides outside the gene matches: 3. The CDR3 is made up of 15 amino acids. The CDR3 DNA sequence: TGTGCCAGCAGCTTGGCGGGGGGCCGCACAGATACGCAGTATTTT. Amino acid sequence: CASSLAGGRTDTQYF.

The genes are TRBV7-2 and TRBJ2-2; TRBD2 agrees at 10 bases. The CDR3 loop spans 18 amino acids. Germline V gene data show CDR1 as SGHTA and CDR2 as FQGNSA. Losses at the gene ends were 0 bases for V and 5 bases for J; bases not matched to a gene: 9. CDR3 nucleotides: TGTGCCAGCAGCTTAGCGCAATTAGCGGGAGGAGGTACCGGGGAGCTGTTTTTT. It translates to CASSLAQLAGGGTGELFF.

The chain recombines TRBV15 with TRBJ1-2, with 7 bases lining up with TRBD1. Germline V gene lookup returns CDR1 LNHNV and CDR2 YYDKDF (reference sequence). V was pared by 6 bases and J by 4 bases, with 8 bases of the junction left unmatched. CDR3 length: 14 residues. The CDR3: CATSVDRRSYGYTF. CDR3 nucleotides: TGTGCCACCAGTGTGGACAGGCGGTCCTATGGCTACACCTTC.

The chain recombines TRBV12-3 or TRBV12-4 with TRBJ2-2; D gene uncertain. V was shortened by 3 bases and J by 8 bases, with 7 bases between the two germline ends. The CDR3 contains 12 residues. This CDR3 is CASSLSGGELFF. CDR3 bases: TGTGCCAGCAGTTTGTCAGGTGGGGAGCTGTTTTTT.

The chain couples TRBV24-1 to TRBJ2-5, with 12 bases fitting TRBD2. There are 16 residues in the CDR3. V lost 3 bases and J lost 5; bases outside the gene matches: 6. Germline V lookup: CDR1 KGHDR, CDR2 SFDVKD. The DNA of the CDR3 is TGTGCCACCAGTGATCGACTAGCGGGAGTTTTTGAGACCCAGTACTTC. Translation gives CATSDRLAGVFETQYF.